These T cell receptor beta chains were read from a single sample in a study of blood T cell repertoires in COVID-19. The table came from immunoSEQ multiplex PCR; TCRdb's copy has only in-frame clones and leaves some out. The profile shows 650,000 to 800,000 clones, 85% to 90% of them singletons. Sequencing input: peripheral blood. Receptors were obtained from a woman aged 18-29 years with acute or convalescent COVID-19. The CDR3 runs from the conserved cysteine through the conserved F or W. D genes are given only for firm matches. Not every row has a clone size; where given, it reads once, few, many or a size class.

DNA: TGTGCCAGCAGTCCGACTAGCGGGGGGGCAGATACGCAGTATTTT; CDR3: CASSPTSGGADTQYF; size: -; V: TRBV6-5; D: TRBD2; J: TRBJ2-3
DNA: TGTGCCAGCAGCATACGGGAGGGTTGCTTGAATAACTATGGCTACACCTTC; CDR3: CASSIREGCLNNYGYTF; size: -; V: TRBV7-4; D: -; J: TRBJ1-2
DNA: TGTGCCAGCAGCGCCGGAAGACAGAATTGGAACAGCATGAACACTGAAGCTTTCTTT; CDR3: CASSAGRQNWNSMNTEAFF; size: once; V: TRBV9; D: -; J: TRBJ1-1
DNA: TGTGCCAGCAGCCCAACCGGGGGGGCGGCAGATACGCAGTATTTT; CDR3: CASSPTGGAADTQYF; size: -; V: TRBV6-5; D: TRBD2; J: TRBJ2-3
DNA: TGTGCCAGCACGACAGGCGGTCCCTACGAGCAGTACTTC; CDR3: CASTTGGPYEQYF; size: -; V: TRBV2; D: -; J: TRBJ2-7
DNA: TGTGCCAGCAGGATAGGGGGACAGGGGATTAAGCCCCAGCATTTT; CDR3: CASRIGGQGIKPQHF; size: -; V: TRBV6-6; D: TRBD1; J: TRBJ1-5
DNA: TGTGCCAGCAGCGACAGGGTAGGAGAAAAACTGTTTTTT; CDR3: CASSDRVGEKLFF; size: -; V: TRBV7-6; D: TRBD1; J: TRBJ1-4
DNA: TGTGCCAGCTCAGCCCCCGATCTAGGCTCCGGAGGGGGCTACACCTTC; CDR3: CASSAPDLGSGGGYTF; size: -; V: TRBV18; D: -; J: TRBJ1-2
DNA: TGCGCCAGCAGCGCCCTACTAGCGGGGGGAAGGGAGCAGTACTTC; CDR3: CASSALLAGGREQYF; size: -; V: TRBV5-1; D: TRBD2; J: TRBJ2-7
DNA: TGCGCCAGCAGCCACCCCCGGAGGTCAGAGACAACTAATGAAAAACTGTTTTTT; CDR3: CASSHPRRSETTNEKLFF; size: -; V: TRBV4-1; D: -; J: TRBJ1-4
DNA: TGTGCCAGCAGCCCGGCCCCAGGTCCTGGAAACACCATATATTTT; CDR3: CASSPAPGPGNTIYF; size: -; V: TRBV5-4; D: -; J: TRBJ1-3